The 12 T cell receptor beta chains given below trace back to one sample, sequenced in a study of T cells in Graves' hyperthyroidism and ophthalmopathy. RNA transcripts provided the source from which TCR beta CDR3 regions were amplified. The HTBI set primed first-round TCR CDR3 RT-PCR. MiXCR, run by TCRdb on the multiplex PCR reads, gives a single entry per CDR3 protein. The sample has approximately 600,000 distinct CDR3 sequences, about 16% seen once; the top ten hold approximately 3.8%. The sample was blood. The receptors here all came from a young woman with Graves' hyperthyroidism.

This clonotype appeared a few times. The chain carries TRBV25-1 and TRBJ2-1; 7 bases fit TRBD2. Germline CDR1 MGHDK, CDR2 SYGVNS. The CDR3 extends over 17 amino acids. Germline trimming cut 4 bases from V and 2 bases from J; bases unmatched to any gene: 11. This CDR3 reads CASSGNPREDPYNEQFF. In DNA form, the CDR3 reads TGTGCCAGCAGTGGAAATCCTCGGGAGGACCCCTACAATGAGCAGTTCTTC.

In this sample, this clonotype turned up many times. The chain combines TRBV11-2 with TRBJ1-1, with D uncertain. The CDR3 runs 15 residues. Trimming pared 1 base from V and 2 bases from J, leaving 11 bases between. Germline V gene lookup returns CDR1 SGHAT and CDR2 FQNNGV. The CDR3 protein is CASSLAAQTNTEAFF. The CDR3 DNA reads as TGTGCCAGCAGCTTAGCGGCCCAGACAAACACTGAAGCTTTCTTT.

V gene TRBV20-1 combines with J gene TRBJ1-1, with unresolved D. With 3 bases removed from V and 5 bases from J, the gap between germline ends came to 10 bases. The CDR3 spans 12 residues. Per germline, CDR1 DFQATT and CDR2 SNEGSKA (reference sequence). The CDR3 DNA sequence: TGCAGTGCTAGCCAGGCTGAGACTGAAGCTTTCTTT. This sequence encodes CSASQAETEAFF.

Regarding this clonotype: This clone may be a read error of a much larger clone one base away. The chain joins TRBV18 to TRBJ1-5, with D maybe TRBD1 (5 bases). Germline CDR1 is KGHSH and CDR2 is LQKENI. CDR3 length equals 15 residues. The CDR3 loop is CASSHDGGGNQPQQF. DNA of the CDR3: TGTGCCAGCTCTCACGATGGGGGAGGCAATCAGCCCCAGCAATTT.

This clonotype was counted many times. The chain's CDR3 is CAISDPASGSLDEQFF. In DNA, the CDR3 is TGTGCCATCAGTGATCCCGCTAGCGGGAGTCTGGATGAGCAGTTCTTC. The chain combines TRBV10-3 with TRBJ2-1; 10 bases line up with TRBD2. CDR1 ENHRY and CDR2 SYGVKD come from the germline V gene. This CDR3 has 16 residues. V lost 3 bases to trimming and J lost 8 bases; unmatched junction nucleotides: 10.

The sample holds many counts of this clonotype. V is TRBV3-1 and J is TRBJ2-3; D call uncertain. The CDR3 covers 12 residues. V was shortened by 6 bases and J by 2 bases, with 6 bases between the two germline ends. CDR1 is LGHDT, CDR2 YNNKEL, per germline (reference sequence). Here the CDR3 reads CASSRNTDTQYF. In DNA, the CDR3 is TGTGCCAGCAGTCGAAACACAGATACGCAGTATTTT.

About this clonotype itself: The junction departs from the called germline gene at one end, perhaps through a read error. The chain has TRBV28 and TRBJ1-3; D not certain. This CDR3 is built from 17 residues. Germline CDR1 MDHEN, CDR2 SYDVKM. CDR3 DNA: TGTGCCAGCAGTTTATCCTACAGTCGGTTCTCGGGAAACACCACATATTTT. This codes for CASSLSYSRFSGNTTYF. The full variable domain, its missing parts supplied by reference TRBV28 and TRBJ1-3, is DVKVTQSSRYLVKRTGEKVFLECVQDMDHENMFWYRQDPGLGLRLIYFSYDVKMKEKGDIPEGYSVSREKKERFSLILESASTNQTSMYLCASSLSYSRFSGNTTYFGEGSWLTVV.

V usage is TRBV12-3 or TRBV12-4 and J usage is TRBJ2-7, with D hard to call. The CDR3 totals 14 residues. V was pared by 6 bases and J by 5 bases, with 17 bases between. The DNA for the CDR3 is TGTGCCAGCAGCCTAATCGGAGAGCGCGACGAGCAGTACTTC. Translated, it gives CASSLIGERDEQYF.

Details on this clonotype: A much larger clone sits a single nucleotide away, making a read error possible. CDR3 sequence: CAALWAGGPSYGQYF. DNA of the CDR3: TGTGCCGCACTGTGGGCGGGAGGCCCTTCCTACGGGCAGTACTTC. The chain couples TRBV6-2 or TRBV6-3 to TRBJ2-7; 8 positions match TRBD2. CDR3 length: 15 amino acids. Germline CDR1 is MNHEY and CDR2 is SVGEGT.

This clonotype has just a few counts. This chain links TRBV19 with TRBJ1-1, with unresolved D. Germline V gives CDR1 LNHDA, CDR2 SQIVND (reference sequence). With 4 bases removed from V and 1 base from J, the gap between germline ends came to 19 bases. CDR3 length: 17 amino acids. CDR3 residues: CASSRVSIGPTNTEAFF. For the CDR3, the DNA is TGTGCCAGTAGTAGAGTATCGATAGGCCCGACGAACACTGAAGCTTTCTTT.

About this clonotype: Being one base from a much bigger clone, this may be a read error. V is TRBV6-5 and J is TRBJ2-1; D is possibly TRBD2 (5 bases). Germline V lookup: CDR1 MNHEY, CDR2 SVGAGI. CDR3 length: 19 amino acids. The CDR3, as DNA: TGTGCCAGCAGTTACTCGTCTAGCCGCCGTCTCGTTTCCTACAGTGAGCAGTTCTTC. It translates to CASSYSSSRRLVSYSEQFF.

This clonotype has at least ten counts. The chain employs TRBV6-1 and TRBJ2-7; 9 bases line up with TRBD2. CDR3 length: 15 residues. J gave up 7 bases and V 5 bases, and 12 bases lay outside the gene matches. Germline-derived CDR1 and CDR2 are MNHNS and SASEGT. CDR3 in amino acids: CASSFPASGTREQYF. In DNA, the CDR3 is TGTGCCAGCAGTTTCCCGGCTAGCGGGACCCGGGAGCAGTACTTC.